This TCR beta chain was sequenced for a study of vaccination and CD4 T cells after COVID-19. Study as a whole: Convalescent donors: six male, four female; seven Caucasian, two Asian, one multiracial, two Hispanic. Post-vaccination specimens were collected at a median of roughly 65 days following dose two (range 14 to 241). Investigators stimulated cells with overlapping spike peptides drawn from SARS-CoV-2, HCoV-NL63, HCoV-OC43 and HCoV-229E.

As for treatment: approximately 9-day PBMC culture with coronavirus spike peptide pools or control peptides (ViraFEST assay). Positive PCR tests came between March and December 2020, ahead of the US Alpha, Beta and Delta variants. With respect to this clonotype: Its target is unknown.

This CDR3 has 20 residues. V dropped 7 bases and J dropped 0; count of bases not matched to a gene: 18. Sequenced with the Oncomine TCR Beta short-read assay was DNA taken from cultured CD4+ T cells. TCRdb passed the PCR reads through MiXCR, listing each CDR3 protein once. The table shows 17,000 or so distinct CDR3 sequences, with more than 40% occurring only once. This TCR derives from a human donor who had recovered from COVID-19. The chain recombines TRBV12-3 or TRBV12-4 with TRBJ2-6; 7 nucleotides align to TRBD2. Source: CD4+ T cells from blood, cultured in vitro, taken after SARS-CoV-2 vaccination. The CDR3 protein is CASTPLFPGRETSGANVLTF. The CDR3 bases are TGTGCCAGCACCCCGCTGTTCCCGGGGAGGGAGACCTCTGGGGCCAACGTCCTGACTTTC.